One sample yielded the 18 T cell receptor beta chains listed below, sequenced in a study of blood T cells in healthy people across ages. Combining a sample-barcoded 5' primer with a J-beta primer mix, a second PCR ran for about 6 to 12 cycles. TCRdb independently ran MiXCR on the 5' RACE reads; one entry per CDR3 protein. The table lists about 1.4 million distinct CDR3 sequences, almost 60% of them singletons. The specimen sequenced was blood. Every receptor here comes from a man aged 18 to 29 in good health.

This clonotype came up a few times. The chain recombines TRBV2 with TRBJ2-7, with D possibly TRBD1 on 6 matching bases. Germline V lookup: CDR1 SNHLY, CDR2 FYNNEI. V shed 10 bases and J shed 4 bases, with 17 bases lying between them. This CDR3 comprises 13 residues. DNA of the CDR3: TGTGCCACCGCAGGGGATATCCAATACGAGCAGTACTTC. Protein product: CATAGDIQYEQYF.

The rearrangement links TRBV4-3 to TRBJ1-1; no definite D call. This CDR3 contains 14 residues. Germline V lookup: CDR1 LGHNA, CDR2 YSLEER. V lost 3 bases and J 4 bases, leaving 12 bases between the germline ends. The CDR3 DNA reads TGCGCCAGCAGCCACCGACCCCGGCTCACTGAAGCTTTCTTT. Translation: CASSHRPRLTEAFF.

This clonotype has more than one count but fewer than ten. V gene TRBV20-1 combines with J gene TRBJ2-1, with D hard to call. Germline V gene sequence: CDR1 DFQATT, CDR2 SNEGSKA (reference sequence). V was pared by 0 bases and J by 7 bases, with 22 bases between. There are 17 residues in the CDR3. CDR3 nucleotide sequence: TGCAGTGCTAGAGATAAAGAGGCAGGTAGTTTTCTAAATGAGCAGTTCTTC. Translated, it gives CSARDKEAGSFLNEQFF.

This clonotype turned up a few times. The V and J genes are TRBV5-1 and TRBJ2-7; D is perhaps TRBD1 (5 bases). CDR3 length: 14 amino acids. In germline, CDR1 is SGHRS, CDR2 YFSETQ. V dropped 1 base and J dropped 4 bases, with 12 bases sitting between them. The CDR3: CASSLTTAAYEQYF. In DNA, the CDR3 is TGCGCCAGCAGCTTGACGACAGCAGCATACGAGCAGTACTTC.

The V call is TRBV6-2 or TRBV6-3, the J call TRBJ1-4; D gene ambiguous. The CDR3 loop spans 16 amino acids. The germline V gene has CDR1 MNHEY and CDR2 SVGEGT. The V end lost 2 bases, the J end lost 0 bases, and 10 bases lay between the germline ends. This chain's CDR3 is CASSYLASATNEKLFF. The CDR3 DNA sequence: TGTGCCAGCAGTTACCTAGCTTCGGCAACTAATGAAAAACTGTTTTTT.

J is TRBJ2-7 and V is TRBV25-1; either TRBD1 or TRBD2 may fit D (5 bases each). V lost 7 bases and J 2 bases, leaving 18 bases between the germline ends. This CDR3 is 15 amino acids long. The germline V gene has CDR1 MGHDK and CDR2 SYGVNS. The CDR3 sequence: CASIGIADRPYEQYF. DNA for the CDR3: TGTGCCAGCATCGGGATAGCTGACAGACCCTACGAGCAGTACTTC.

The rearrangement joins TRBV7-2 to TRBJ2-3; 8 bases agree with TRBD2. Germline V gene data show CDR1 as SGHTA and CDR2 as FQGNSA. There are 15 residues in the CDR3. J lost 14 bases, V lost 2 bases, and 15 bases had no gene match. CDR3 amino acids: CASSLNAPGGGPSYF. The CDR3 region has the DNA TGTGCCAGCAGCTTAAATGCTCCGGGAGGGGGACCGTCGTATTTT.

This clonotype has only a few counts. This chain links TRBV2 with TRBJ1-6, with 7 nucleotides matching TRBD1. Germline V gives CDR1 SNHLY, CDR2 FYNNEI. The CDR3 spans 16 residues. Trimming cost V 0 bases and J 7 bases; bases outside gene matches: 6. The CDR3 DNA follows: TGTGCCAGCAGTGAAGCGCCGGGCAGGGGGAATTCACCCCTCCACTTT. Amino acids: CASSEAPGRGNSPLHF. Full variable domain (missing parts from reference TRBV2 and TRBJ1-6): EPEVTQTPSHQVTQMGQEVILRCVPISNHLYFYWYRQILGQKVEFLVSFYNNEISEKSEIFDDQFSVERPDGSNFTLKIRSTKLEDSAMYFCASSEAPGRGNSPLHFGNGTRLTVT.

This clonotype was detected only a few times. This chain joins TRBV29-1 and TRBJ2-5, with 16 bases matching TRBD2. The CDR3 spans 17 residues. Germline V lookup: CDR1 SQVTM, CDR2 ANQGSEA. Trimming cost V 7 bases and J 3 bases; bases outside gene matches: 11. CDR3 amino acids: CSARGTSGGASEETQYF. CDR3 bases: TGCAGCGCGCGCGGGACTAGCGGGGGGGCCTCTGAAGAGACCCAGTACTTC.

The sample holds a few counts of this clonotype. The chain carries TRBV13 and TRBJ2-1; 10 nucleotides agree with TRBD2. The CDR3 is made up of 17 amino acids. Germline values: CDR1 PRHDT, CDR2 FYEKMQ (reference sequence). V shed 0 bases, J shed 4 bases, and the junction held 6 bases outside the gene matches. CDR3 nucleotides: TGTGCCAGCAGCTTAGGCGAAGGACTAGCGGAATACAATGAGCAGTTCTTC. Translating gives CASSLGEGLAEYNEQFF.

A single count supports this clonotype. The chain is built from TRBV7-2 and TRBJ1-6; maybe TRBD1 (6 bases). Trimming took 4 bases from V and 8 from J, leaving 9 bases between them. Germline V gene sequence: CDR1 SGHTA, CDR2 FQGNSA. The CDR3 is 13 residues long. The CDR3 here is CASSSEGDSPLHF. The CDR3 DNA follows: TGTGCCAGCAGCTCGGAGGGGGATTCACCCCTCCACTTT.

The chain is built from TRBV30 and TRBJ2-7; the D gene is possibly TRBD1 (6 bases). V lost 3 bases, J lost 4 bases, and 16 bases lay in between. CDR1 and CDR2 from the germline V gene are GTSNPN and SVGIG (reference sequence). The CDR3 runs 14 residues. The DNA of the CDR3 is TGTGCCTGGAGGCCCCCGGCAGGGGAATACGAGCAGTACTTC. The encoded protein is CAWRPPAGEYEQYF.

V gene TRBV29-1 combines with J gene TRBJ1-1; TRBD1 aligns across 7 bases. The length of the CDR3 is 14 residues. CDR1 is SQVTM, CDR2 ANQGSEA, per germline. J gave up 5 bases and V 0 bases, and 6 bases lay outside the gene matches. Here the CDR3 reads CSVEEGETGTEAFF. Here the CDR3 DNA reads TGCAGCGTTGAAGAGGGGGAGACAGGGACTGAAGCTTTCTTT.

This clonotype came up a few times. V is TRBV10-3 and J is TRBJ2-1, with D possibly matching TRBD2 (6 bases). V was clipped by 3 bases and J by 9 bases, with 6 bases between them. CDR1 and CDR2 (germline): ENHRY, SYGVKD. This CDR3 is 11 amino acids long. In DNA, the CDR3 is TGTGCCATCAGTGACGGGAGTGAGCAGTTCTTC. Protein sequence: CAISDGSEQFF.

The chain combines TRBV4-2 with TRBJ2-7; D uncertain. This CDR3 is built from 12 residues. Germline loops: CDR1 LGHNA, CDR2 YNFKEQ. V lost 3 bases and J lost 2, with 5 bases in between. CDR3 protein: CASSQPTYEQYF. CDR3 bases: TGTGCCAGCAGCCAGCCCACCTACGAGCAGTACTTC.

This clonotype was counted many times. This chain connects TRBV20-1 to TRBJ2-7; 10 bases fit TRBD2. Germline assignment: CDR1 DFQATT and CDR2 SNEGSKA (reference sequence). The V gene end was trimmed by 4 bases and the J gene end by 5 bases; junction bases not matched to a gene: 23. The CDR3 is 19 amino acids. The CDR3 DNA is TGCAGTGCTAAACTCCCACTAGCGGGGCTACAAGGAATAGAGGACGAGCAGTACTTC. Protein product: CSAKLPLAGLQGIEDEQYF.

The chain carries TRBV20-1 and TRBJ2-7; a weak D match, TRBD2 (5 bases). Trimming removed 4 bases at V and 0 bases at J, with 10 bases between. The CDR3 has 13 residues. Germline assignment: CDR1 DFQATT and CDR2 SNEGSKA (reference sequence). The chain's CDR3 is CSATRVTSYEQYF. In DNA, the CDR3 is TGCAGTGCTACGCGGGTTACCTCCTACGAGCAGTACTTC.

In its sample, this clonotype was seen a few times. The chain carries TRBV18 and TRBJ1-1; D gene uncertain. The CDR3 is made up of 13 amino acids. CDR1 is KGHSH, CDR2 LQKENI, per germline. The V end lost 0 bases, the J end lost 5 bases, and 7 bases lay between the germline ends. CDR3 residues: CASSPPRGTEAFF. In nucleotides, the CDR3 is TGTGCCAGCTCACCACCGCGGGGAACTGAAGCTTTCTTT.